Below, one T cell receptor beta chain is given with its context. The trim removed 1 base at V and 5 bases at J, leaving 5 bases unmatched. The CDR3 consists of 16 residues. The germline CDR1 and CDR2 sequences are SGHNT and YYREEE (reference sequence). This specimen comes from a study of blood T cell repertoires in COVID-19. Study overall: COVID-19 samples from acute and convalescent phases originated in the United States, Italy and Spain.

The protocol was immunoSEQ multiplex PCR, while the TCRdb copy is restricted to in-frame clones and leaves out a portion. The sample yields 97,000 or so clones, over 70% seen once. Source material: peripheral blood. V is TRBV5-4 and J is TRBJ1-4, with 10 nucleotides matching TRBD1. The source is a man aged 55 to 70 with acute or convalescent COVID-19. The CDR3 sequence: CASSLRTGGGNEKLFF. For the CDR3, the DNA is TGTGCCAGCAGCTTGAGGACAGGGGGAGGGAATGAAAAACTGTTTTTT. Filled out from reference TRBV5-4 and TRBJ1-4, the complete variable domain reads ETGVTQSPTHLIKTRGQQVTLRCSSQSGHNTVSWYQQALGQGPQFIFQYYREEENGRGNFPPRFSGLQFPNYSSELNVNALELDDSALYLCASSLRTGGGNEKLFFGSGTQLSVL.